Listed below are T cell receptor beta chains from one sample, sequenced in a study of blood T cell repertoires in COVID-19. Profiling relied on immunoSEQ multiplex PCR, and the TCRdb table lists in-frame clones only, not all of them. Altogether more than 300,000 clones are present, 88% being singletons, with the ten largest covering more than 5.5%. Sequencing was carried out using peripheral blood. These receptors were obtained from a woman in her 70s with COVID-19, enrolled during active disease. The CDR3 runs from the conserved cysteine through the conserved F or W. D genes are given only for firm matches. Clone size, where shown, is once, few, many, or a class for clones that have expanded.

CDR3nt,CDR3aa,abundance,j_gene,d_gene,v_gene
TGTGCCAGCAGCCAGATAGCGGGGGGGGACTACAATGAGCAGTTCTTC,CASSQIAGGDYNEQFF,once,TRBJ2-1,TRBD2,TRBV4-2
TGTGCCAGCAGTGAAGAAAGGGTTCTTGGGAGTACGCAGTATTTT,CASSEERVLGSTQYF,-,TRBJ2-3,-,TRBV2
TGCGCCAGCAGCTCGGGACAGCCAAATGAAAAACTGTTTTTT,CASSSGQPNEKLFF,once,TRBJ1-4,TRBD1,TRBV5-1
TGCGCCAGCAGCCGGGTTAGCGGGGGCTACTCCTACGAGCAGTACTTC,CASSRVSGGYSYEQYF,-,TRBJ2-7,TRBD2,TRBV4-1
TGTGCCAGCAGCCCGCGCCTCCCGGGACAGCAAGTCTATGGCTACACCTTC,CASSPRLPGQQVYGYTF,-,TRBJ1-2,TRBD1,TRBV9
TGTGCCAGCACCCGAGATAATTCACCCCTCCACTTT,CASTRDNSPLHF,-,TRBJ1-6,-,TRBV28
TGTGCCAGCAGCTTAGGACAGGGGGAGGGGACCCAGTACTTC,CASSLGQGEGTQYF,-,TRBJ2-5,TRBD1,TRBV7-8
TGTGCCAGCAGCGCCCACCTAAGGGAGGACACTCACTATGGCTACACCTTC,CASSAHLREDTHYGYTF,-,TRBJ1-2,-,TRBV9
TGCGCCAGCAGCTGGCAAGGGGGAGGGGAGACCCAGTACTTC,CASSWQGGGETQYF,-,TRBJ2-5,-,TRBV5-1
TGCAGCGTTGAAGTGGCAGGTGTAAACACTGAAGCTTTCTTT,CSVEVAGVNTEAFF,-,TRBJ1-1,-,TRBV29-1
TGTGCCCGGAGGGACTCTGGGGCCAACGTCCTGACTTTC,CARRDSGANVLTF,-,TRBJ2-6,-,TRBV2
TGTGCCAGCAGCTCGACAGGAAGCTCTGGAAACACCATATATTTT,CASSSTGSSGNTIYF,-,TRBJ1-3,-,TRBV7-9
TGTGCCAGCAGTGAAGGCCCAGCGTCGGGCTACACCTTC,CASSEGPASGYTF,-,TRBJ1-2,-,TRBV2
TGTGCCAGCAGTTACAGGGAGTCCGGGGAGCTGTTTTTT,CASSYRESGELFF,-,TRBJ2-2,-,TRBV12-3/TRBV12-4
TGCAGCGCCAACGACAGGCAGAACACTGAAGCTTTCTTT,CSANDRQNTEAFF,-,TRBJ1-1,-,TRBV29-1
TGTGCCAGCAGCAATTGGGGGTGCGGGGAGCCTGGCGGCTACACCTTC,CASSNWGCGEPGGYTF,-,TRBJ1-2,-,TRBV21-1
TGTGCCAGCAGTGAGGGCTCGGAGACCCAGTACTTC,CASSEGSETQYF,-,TRBJ2-5,-,TRBV2
TGTGCCAGCACCTCCGCAGGACAGGGGAGGGTTTTCTTT,CASTSAGQGRVFF,-,TRBJ1-1,TRBD1,TRBV19
TGTGCCAGCAGCTTGGTGCGGGGGCAGTACGAGCAGTACTTC,CASSLVRGQYEQYF,-,TRBJ2-7,-,TRBV5-6
TGTGCCAGCAGCCCCGTGGATACGCAGTATTTT,CASSPVDTQYF,once,TRBJ2-3,-,TRBV7-9
TGTGCCAGCAGGGATCCTACAGCGGGTGGCTACACCTTC,CASRDPTAGGYTF,-,TRBJ1-2,-,TRBV2
TGTGCCAGCTCATCTGTAGCGGGGGGACAAGAGACCCAGTACTTC,CASSSVAGGQETQYF,-,TRBJ2-5,TRBD2,TRBV18
TGTGCCAGGAAAGGGACAGCCAACACTGAAGCTTTCTTT,CARKGTANTEAFF,-,TRBJ1-1,TRBD1,TRBV2
TGTGCCAGCAGTTTTAGACGGGGGGGCACAGATACGCAGTATTTT,CASSFRRGGTDTQYF,-,TRBJ2-3,TRBD2,TRBV2
TGCGCCAGCAGCCAAGATGGAGGCTGGATGCTGTACGAGCAGTACTTC,CASSQDGGWMLYEQYF,-,TRBJ2-7,-,TRBV4-3
TGTGCCAGCAGCTTACAGGGAGGTGGAAACACCATATATTTT,CASSLQGGGNTIYF,-,TRBJ1-3,-,TRBV7-2
TGTGCCAGCAGTTACTTTGGACAGGGAGACACTGAAGCTTTCTTT,CASSYFGQGDTEAFF,-,TRBJ1-1,TRBD1,TRBV6-5
TGTGCCAGCAGCCGACAGGGGCGCGACTATGGCTACACCTTC,CASSRQGRDYGYTF,once,TRBJ1-2,TRBD1,TRBV3-1/TRBV3-2
TGTGCCTGCAATGCGGGGGCGGGTCAGCCCCAGCATTTT,CACNAGAGQPQHF,-,TRBJ1-5,-,TRBV30
TGTGCCAGCAGCCCTCGACAGGGAAGCTATGGCTACACCTTC,CASSPRQGSYGYTF,-,TRBJ1-2,TRBD1,TRBV3-1/TRBV3-2
TGTGCTAGTGGTTCGGGTTATACTGAAGCTTTCTTT,CASGSGYTEAFF,-,TRBJ1-1,-,TRBV12-5
TGCGCCAGCAGCCAAGTTCGGGGGGCTAGCAATCAGCCCCAGCATTTT,CASSQVRGASNQPQHF,once,TRBJ1-5,-,TRBV4-3
TGTGCCAGCAGCCAGGACAGAGATCAGCCCCAGCATTTT,CASSQDRDQPQHF,-,TRBJ1-5,-,TRBV14
TGTGCCAGCAGACCTAGTCACCAAGAGACCCAGTACTTC,CASRPSHQETQYF,once,TRBJ2-5,-,TRBV7-2
TGTGCCAGTACCCTCTTTTCCCAACCGGACAGGGCCGAGACCCAGTACTTC,CASTLFSQPDRAETQYF,-,TRBJ2-5,TRBD1,TRBV19
TGTGCCAGCAGTTCTCACGGACAGGGAAACTACAATGAGCAGTTCTTC,CASSSHGQGNYNEQFF,-,TRBJ2-1,TRBD1,TRBV5-6
TGTGCCAGCAGCTCCACTAGCGGGGGGTCCGTTACCGGGGAGCTGTTTTTT,CASSSTSGGSVTGELFF,-,TRBJ2-2,TRBD2,TRBV5-5
TGTGCCATCAGCGCGTCCGGAAACACCATATATTTT,CAISASGNTIYF,-,TRBJ1-3,-,TRBV10-3
TGTGCCAGCAGCTTGAGAGGGACTGGGGCCAACGTCCTGACTTTC,CASSLRGTGANVLTF,-,TRBJ2-6,-,TRBV5-6